This passage covers 4 T cell receptor beta chains from one sample sequenced in a study of neurological immune-mediated disorders. TCRdb ran MiXCR on the 5' RACE reads and lists one entry per CDR3 protein. Of about 27,000 distinct CDR3 sequences listed, 3.3% were seen once; the top ten hold 6% to 7.5%. The sequencing sample was made of PBMCs. These receptors originate from a woman aged 30 to 39 with multiple sclerosis.

This chain connects TRBV7-2 to TRBJ2-5; no clear D gene. Germline V lookup: CDR1 SGHTA, CDR2 FQGNSA. This CDR3 spans 13 amino acids. V gave up 6 bases and J gave up 2 bases, with 10 bases separating them. Here the CDR3 DNA reads TGTGCCAGCAGTCACCCAGGTCAAGAGACCCAGTACTTC. Encoded protein: CASSHPGQETQYF.

This clonotype was seen repeatedly, ten times or more. The V and J genes are TRBV5-1 and TRBJ2-1, with 13 bases lining up with TRBD2. Germline V lookup: CDR1 SGHRS, CDR2 YFSETQ. V shed 0 bases, J shed 5 bases, and the junction held 2 bases outside the gene matches. CDR3 size: 16 residues. CDR3 region: CASSLAGLAGNNEQFF. The CDR3 DNA reads TGCGCCAGCAGCTTGGCGGGACTAGCGGGGAACAATGAGCAGTTCTTC.

This clonotype was counted at least ten times. Germline and junction disagree at one end, which may indicate a read error. The CDR3 DNA reads TGCGCCAGCACCCGGCTGGGTTCGGGCGAGAAGAATTCACCCCTCAACTTT. Amino acids: CASTRLGSGEKNSPLNF. This chain links TRBV5-1 with TRBJ1-6; D not certain. The CDR3 has 17 residues. CDR1 and CDR2 from the germline V gene are SGHRS and YFSETQ.

There are many counts of this clonotype. V usage is TRBV28 and J usage is TRBJ2-1, with TRBD2 identical over 9 bases. This CDR3 contains 17 residues. With 4 bases clipped from V and 3 bases from J, the junction kept 10 bases outside the gene matches. In germline, CDR1 is MDHEN, CDR2 SYDVKM. The CDR3 sequence: CASSSVSGAGGYNEQFF. Here the CDR3 DNA reads TGTGCCAGCAGTTCCGTATCGGGAGCGGGAGGCTACAATGAGCAGTTCTTC.